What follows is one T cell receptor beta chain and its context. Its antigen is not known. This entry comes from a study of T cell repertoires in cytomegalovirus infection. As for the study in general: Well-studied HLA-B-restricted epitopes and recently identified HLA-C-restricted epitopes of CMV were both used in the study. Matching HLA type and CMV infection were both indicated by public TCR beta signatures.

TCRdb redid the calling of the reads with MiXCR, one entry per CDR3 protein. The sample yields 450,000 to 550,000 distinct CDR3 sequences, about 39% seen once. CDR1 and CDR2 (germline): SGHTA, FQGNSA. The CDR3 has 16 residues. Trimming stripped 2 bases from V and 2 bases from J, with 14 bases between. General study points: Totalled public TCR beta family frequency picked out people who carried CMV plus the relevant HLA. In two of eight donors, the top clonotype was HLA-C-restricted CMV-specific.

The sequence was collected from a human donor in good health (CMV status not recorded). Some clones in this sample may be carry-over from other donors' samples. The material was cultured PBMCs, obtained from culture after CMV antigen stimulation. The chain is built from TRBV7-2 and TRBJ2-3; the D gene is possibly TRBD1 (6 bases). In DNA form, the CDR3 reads TGTGCCAGCAGCTTACCACCGGACAGACACACAGATACGCAGTATTTT. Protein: CASSLPPDRHTDTQYF. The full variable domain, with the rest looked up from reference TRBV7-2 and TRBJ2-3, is GAGVSQSPSNKVTEKGKDVELRCDPISGHTALYWYRQSLGQGLEFLIYFQGNSAPDKSGLPSDRFSAERTGGSVSTLTIQRTQQEDSAVYLCASSLPPDRHTDTQYFGPGTRLTVL.